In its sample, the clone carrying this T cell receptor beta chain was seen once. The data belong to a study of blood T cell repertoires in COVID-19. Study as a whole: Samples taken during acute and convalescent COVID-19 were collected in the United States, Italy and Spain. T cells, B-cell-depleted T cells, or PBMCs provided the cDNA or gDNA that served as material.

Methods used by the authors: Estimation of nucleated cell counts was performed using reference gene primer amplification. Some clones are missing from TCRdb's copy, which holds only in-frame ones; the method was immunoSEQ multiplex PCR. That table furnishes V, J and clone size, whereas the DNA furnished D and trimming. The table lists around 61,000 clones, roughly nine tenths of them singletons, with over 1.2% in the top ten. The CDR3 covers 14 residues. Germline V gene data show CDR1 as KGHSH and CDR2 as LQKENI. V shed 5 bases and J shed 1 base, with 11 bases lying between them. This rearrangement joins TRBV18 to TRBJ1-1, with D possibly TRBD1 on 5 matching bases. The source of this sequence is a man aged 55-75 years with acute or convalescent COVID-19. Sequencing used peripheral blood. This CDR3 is CASSGLRGNTEAFF. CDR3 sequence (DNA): TGTGCCAGCTCAGGCCTAAGGGGGAACACTGAAGCTTTCTTT.